Within the sample, the clone carrying this TCR beta chain is medium-sized (0.01 to 0.1%). As yet, its antigen is unknown. Multiplex PCR with BIOMED2 TRB-A/B primer pools amplified TRB rearrangements. A single record per CDR3 protein comes from TCRdb applying MiXCR to the multiplex PCR reads. The repertoire includes about 5,200 distinct CDR3 sequences, 25% to 30% of them detected once, and 5.4% sits in the top ten. Germline trimming cut 3 bases from V and 7 bases from J; bases unmatched to any gene: 4. Germline assignment: CDR1 LNHDA and CDR2 SQIVND (reference sequence). There are 14 residues in the CDR3. These data are taken from a study of T and B cells in COVID-19 patients. In the study overall: The recovered cohort's median age was 34 years, versus roughly 63 years in active infection.

Study outcomes and limitations: CD4+, regulatory T cell, CD8+ and sorted SARS-CoV-2-responsive or tetramer+ T cells were not yet sequenced. Early severe-case samples and blood from mildly ill patients during symptoms were in short supply. Active COVID-19 showed highly clonal TRB repertoires; recovery showed diversity and richness above healthy donors.

Each TRB amplification used roughly 220-550 ng of genomic DNA from blood. The sequence derives from a human donor with active COVID-19. The sample was blood. The chain uses TRBV19 and TRBJ2-2; 8 nucleotides agree with TRBD2. CDR3 bases: TGTGCCAGTAGTATTCGGGGGGGAAGCGGGGAGCTGTTTTTT. Translating gives CASSIRGGSGELFF.